Below, 21 T cell receptor beta chains from the same sample are listed, as sequenced in a study of blood T cell repertoires in COVID-19. Data came from immunoSEQ multiplex PCR; TCRdb stores just in-frame clones and leaves some out. The profile shows fewer than 150,000 clones, over 75% of them singletons. Source material: peripheral blood. These receptors all come from a woman in her sixties or seventies with acute or convalescent COVID-19.

This rearrangement joins TRBV6-5 to TRBJ1-6; D is undetermined. CDR3 length: 13 residues. Germline V CDR1 and CDR2: MNHEY, SVGAGI. Trimming took off 5 bases at V and 10 bases at J, with 12 bases between the two ends. The CDR3 region is CASSQNGDSPLHF. The CDR3 region has the DNA TGTGCCAGCAGTCAAAACGGAGACTCACCCCTCCACTTT.

The rearrangement joins TRBV4-1 to TRBJ2-1; possible D gene TRBD2, 7 bases. Germline CDR1 reads MGHRA; CDR2 reads YSYEKL. The CDR3 is 18 amino acids. Trimming pared 1 base from V and 4 bases from J, leaving 20 bases between. The CDR3 coding sequence is TGCGCCAGCAGCCAAGCCGCCGGGGGGCGGGACCGTTACAATGAGCAGTTCTTC. The encoded protein is CASSQAAGGRDRYNEQFF.

The chain employs TRBV19 and TRBJ1-5; tentatively, D is TRBD1 (5 bases). V was cut by 10 bases and J by 1 base, with 14 bases left in between. The germline V gene encodes CDR1 LNHDA and CDR2 SQIVND (reference sequence). The CDR3 is made up of 14 amino acids. CDR3 nucleotide sequence: TGTGCCATAGCCAGGGCTGGAAGCAATCAGCCCCAGCATTTT. It yields the protein CAIARAGSNQPQHF.

The CDR3 DNA is TGTGCCAGCAAAGGCGGGAATTCCGCCGGGGAGCTGTTTTTT. It translates to CASKGGNSAGELFF. The genes are TRBV2 and TRBJ2-2, with a tentative D call TRBD2 (6 bases). Germline V gene sequence: CDR1 SNHLY, CDR2 FYNNEI. Trimming removed 7 bases from V and 6 bases from J, with 15 bases in between. This CDR3 is 14 amino acids long.

The rearrangement links TRBV4-2 to TRBJ2-1, with D perhaps matching TRBD2 (5 bases). The CDR3 is 18 residues long. V was pared by 2 bases and J by 0 bases, with 17 bases between. Per germline, CDR1 LGHNA and CDR2 YNFKEQ. The CDR3 bases are TGTGCCAGCAGCCAACGGCCCTTTGAGGGTAGCTCCTACAATGAGCAGTTCTTC. This translates into CASSQRPFEGSSYNEQFF.

This rearrangement joins TRBV19 to TRBJ1-5; D not resolved. The CDR3 contains 15 residues. The V end lost 9 bases, the J end lost 4 bases, and 19 bases lay between the germline ends. Germline V gene sequence: CDR1 LNHDA, CDR2 SQIVND (reference sequence). CDR3 bases: TGTGCCAGCGGAGAGACCGCTCTAAGGAATCAGCCCCAGCATTTT. This codes for CASGETALRNQPQHF.

This clone was picked up a small number of times. The V and J genes are TRBV28 and TRBJ1-1, with D maybe TRBD1 (5 bases). This CDR3 has 13 amino acids. V lost 5 bases and J lost 7, with 14 bases in between. Germline assignment: CDR1 MDHEN and CDR2 SYDVKM. The DNA for the CDR3 is TGTGCCAGCAGTATCCGACAGACCCGTGAAGCTTTCTTT. It is translated as CASSIRQTREAFF.

The V gene is TRBV7-8, the J gene TRBJ2-2; D might be TRBD2 (5 bases). CDR1 and CDR2 from the germline V gene are SGHVS and FQNEAQ. Between the trimmed V and J ends, which lost 3 bases and 4 bases, there was a span of 9 bases. The CDR3 sequence is 14 residues long. The CDR3 is CASSFSAATGELFF. The CDR3 DNA reads as TGTGCCAGCAGCTTTTCAGCGGCCACCGGGGAGCTGTTTTTT.

The chain combines TRBV19 with TRBJ1-4; TRBD1 agrees at 9 bases. Trimming removed 3 bases from V and 7 bases from J; junction bases left unmatched: 6. The CDR3 totals 15 residues. The germline CDR1 and CDR2 sequences are LNHDA and SQIVND (reference sequence). CDR3 DNA sequence: TGTGCCAGTAGTATCGGACAGGGGTGGGGTGAAAAACTGTTTTTT. Amino acid sequence: CASSIGQGWGEKLFF.

The chain combines TRBV5-1 with TRBJ2-5; 12 nucleotides line up with TRBD2. This CDR3 is 16 amino acids long. After removal of 5 bases from V and 4 bases from J, the junction contained 9 bases not matched to a gene. The V gene's germline CDR1 is SGHRS and CDR2 YFSETQ. CDR3 nucleotide sequence: TGCGCCAGCAGAGACTCACTAGCGGGAGGTCTAGAGACCCAGTACTTC. Its protein product is CASRDSLAGGLETQYF.

The rearrangement uses TRBV5-1 and TRBJ2-3; a weak D match, TRBD2 (6 bases). In germline, CDR1 is SGHRS, CDR2 YFSETQ. Trimming took 0 bases from V and 1 from J, leaving 12 bases between them. The CDR3 is 16 residues long. The CDR3 DNA follows: TGCGCCAGCAGCTTGGCCCTTAGCGGAGGCACAGATACGCAGTATTTT. This codes for CASSLALSGGTDTQYF.

The chain carries TRBV27 and TRBJ1-4; no clear D. Germline CDR1 is MNHEY and CDR2 is SMNVEV (reference sequence). Trimming took off 2 bases at V and 7 bases at J, with 11 bases between the two ends. The CDR3 totals 14 residues. The chain's CDR3 is CASSLLVRGEKLFF. In nucleotides, the CDR3 is TGTGCCAGCAGTTTACTTGTTCGGGGTGAAAAACTGTTTTTT.

The chain couples TRBV9 to TRBJ2-1, with D possibly TRBD2 on 6 matching bases. This CDR3 is built from 14 residues. Germline lookup yields CDR1 SGDLS and CDR2 YYNGEE. Trimming cost V 4 bases and J 4 bases, with 12 bases left between them. CDR3 residues: CASSTRGLYNEQFF. DNA for the CDR3: TGTGCCAGCAGCACCCGAGGACTATACAATGAGCAGTTCTTC.

The chain employs TRBV18 and TRBJ2-7, with 9 bases fitting TRBD2. The V gene end was trimmed by 3 bases and the J gene end by 6 bases; junction bases not matched to a gene: 9. This CDR3 is 15 amino acids long. Germline loops: CDR1 KGHSH, CDR2 LQKENI. CDR3 loop: CASSPASGTRLEQYF. Here the CDR3 DNA reads TGTGCCAGCTCACCGGCTAGCGGGACCCGGCTCGAGCAGTACTTC.

The chain employs TRBV19 and TRBJ2-1; 10 bases fit TRBD2. This CDR3 spans 14 amino acids. CDR1 and CDR2 (germline): LNHDA, SQIVND (reference sequence). V lost 9 bases and J lost 6; bases outside the gene matches: 8. This chain's CDR3 is CASNRLAGFNEQFF. DNA for the CDR3: TGTGCCAGCAACCGACTAGCGGGCTTCAATGAGCAGTTCTTC.

The genes are TRBV7-3 and TRBJ2-3; 12 bases map to TRBD2. The CDR3 has 15 residues. V lost 5 bases and J lost 4; bases outside the gene matches: 4. Per the germline V gene, CDR1 is SGHTA and CDR2 is FQGTGA. CDR3 region: CASSLAGGPADTQYF. The CDR3 DNA reads TGTGCCAGCAGCCTAGCGGGAGGGCCCGCAGATACGCAGTATTTT.

This clone has only one observation. Other nucleotide sequences in the sample specify the same CDR3. V is TRBV19 and J is TRBJ1-2, with TRBD1 matching 7 bases. CDR1 is LNHDA, CDR2 SQIVND, per germline (reference sequence). This CDR3 region has 15 residues. J gave up 0 bases and V 5 bases, and 6 bases lay outside the gene matches. CDR3 sequence reads: CASSERTGANYGYTF. CDR3 sequence (DNA): TGTGCCAGTAGTGAGCGGACAGGAGCTAACTATGGCTACACCTTC.

J is TRBJ1-5 and V is TRBV6-5; tentatively, D is TRBD1 (6 bases). Germline-derived CDR1 and CDR2 are MNHEY and SVGAGI. Trimming removed 6 bases at V and 5 bases at J, with 17 bases between. CDR3 length equals 15 residues. In DNA, the CDR3 is TGTGCCAGCAGCGGACGACAGGCACCCCATCAGCCCCAGCATTTT. Its protein product is CASSGRQAPHQPQHF.

This clone came up once. The rearrangement uses TRBV9 and TRBJ2-1; weak D call: TRBD2 (5 bases). The V end lost 0 bases, the J end lost 0 bases, and 10 bases lay between the germline ends. CDR1 SGDLS and CDR2 YYNGEE come from the germline V gene. The length of the CDR3 is 16 residues. This CDR3 is CASSVGSESSYNEQFF. Written as DNA, the CDR3 is TGTGCCAGCAGCGTAGGTAGCGAGAGCTCCTACAATGAGCAGTTCTTC.

The V and J genes are TRBV9 and TRBJ2-3; 10 bases agree with TRBD2. V dropped 4 bases and J dropped 0; count of bases not matched to a gene: 5. The CDR3 totals 16 residues. CDR1 SGDLS and CDR2 YYNGEE come from the germline V gene. The CDR3 coding sequence is TGTGCCAGCAGCTCTGCTAGCGGGGGTAGCACAGATACGCAGTATTTT. Its protein is CASSSASGGSTDTQYF.

The rearrangement joins TRBV2 to TRBJ1-5, with 7 bases matching TRBD1. The V segment lost 8 bases and the J segment 4 bases; nucleotides outside the gene matches: 11. The CDR3 contains 15 residues. The germline V gene has CDR1 SNHLY and CDR2 FYNNEI. The CDR3 DNA is TGTGCCAGCCGTGGCGTTGGGACAGAAAATCAGCCCCAGCATTTT. As protein: CASRGVGTENQPQHF. The full variable domain, in which reference TRBV2 and TRBJ1-5 provide the parts outside the CDR3, is EPEVTQTPSHQVTQMGQEVILRCVPISNHLYFYWYRQILGQKVEFLVSFYNNEISEKSEIFDDQFSVERPDGSNFTLKIRSTKLEDSAMYFCASRGVGTENQPQHFGDGTRLSIL.